The 20 T cell receptor beta chains below all came from one sample that was sequenced in a study of blood T cells in healthy people across ages. Sample-barcoded 5' priming and a J-beta primer mix drove a second PCR of roughly 6 to 12 cycles. TCRdb ran MiXCR on the 5' RACE reads and lists one entry per CDR3 protein. The table shows hundreds of thousands of distinct CDR3 sequences, with more than 40% occurring only once. Sequencing was performed on blood. These TCRs come from a man between 60 and 75 years old in good health.

This rearrangement joins TRBV12-3 or TRBV12-4 to TRBJ2-2; D could derive from TRBD1 or TRBD2 (5 bases each). Between the trimmed V and J ends, which lost 8 bases and 8 bases, there was a span of 15 bases. There are 13 residues in the CDR3. CDR3 protein: CASEGPKGGELFF. In nucleotides, the CDR3 is TGTGCCAGCGAGGGCCCAAAGGGGGGGGAGCTGTTTTTT.

The rearrangement joins TRBV20-1 to TRBJ2-1; 8 nucleotides agree with TRBD2. Germline trimming cut 1 base from V and 15 bases from J; bases unmatched to any gene: 14. CDR1 is DFQATT, CDR2 SNEGSKA, per germline (reference sequence). CDR3 length: 14 residues. Written as DNA, the CDR3 is TGCAGTGCTAGAGGTTCGCCTAGCGGGCTTACCCCGTTCTTC. It is translated as CSARGSPSGLTPFF.

The V and J genes are TRBV12-3 or TRBV12-4 and TRBJ2-3, with D possibly matching TRBD2 (6 bases). V was cut by 6 bases and J by 6 bases, with 13 bases left in between. This CDR3 is built from 13 residues. CDR3: CASRGLSQDTQYF. CDR3 DNA: TGTGCCAGCAGGGGACTTTCCCAGGATACGCAGTATTTT.

This clonotype was recorded many times. The gene calls are TRBV7-6 and TRBJ2-3; D possibly corresponds to TRBD1 (6 bases). The CDR3 extends over 16 amino acids. Trimming pared 4 bases from V and 1 base from J, leaving 15 bases between. Germline V gene data show CDR1 as SGHVS and CDR2 as FNYEAQ. CDR3 sequence reads: CASSSRTVRGTDTQYF. In DNA, the CDR3 is TGTGCCAGCAGCTCCCGGACAGTAAGGGGCACAGATACGCAGTATTTT.

The gene calls are TRBV7-6 and TRBJ1-4, with TRBD1 matching over 9 bases. CDR1 is SGHVS, CDR2 FNYEAQ, per germline. The V segment lost 6 bases and the J segment 3 bases; nucleotides outside the gene matches: 5. The CDR3 length is 15 residues. CDR3 nucleotides: TGTGCCAGCAGACGGACAGGGGTGGCTAATGAAAAACTGTTTTTT. This translates into CASRRTGVANEKLFF.

This clonotype showed up just a few times. CDR3 sequence reads: CSQSRDNEQFF. The CDR3 DNA sequence: TGCAGCCAGTCCAGGGACAATGAGCAGTTCTTC. The chain uses TRBV20-1 and TRBJ2-1; tentatively, D is TRBD1 (5 bases). This CDR3 has 11 amino acids. Looked up from germline, CDR1 is DFQATT and CDR2 is SNEGSKA (reference sequence).

This clonotype has just a few counts. The chain combines TRBV29-1 with TRBJ2-5; tentative D call: TRBD1 (6 bases). Germline values: CDR1 SQVTM, CDR2 ANQGSEA. This CDR3 is built from 15 residues. The V and J ends lost 6 bases and 5 bases respectively, with 22 bases between them. The CDR3 region has the DNA TGCAGCGTATCAGACAGGCCCAACCGTGGTGAGACCCAGTACTTC. Protein: CSVSDRPNRGETQYF.

V is TRBV5-1 and J is TRBJ2-5; D is unresolved. Trimming took off 4 bases at V and 5 bases at J, with 18 bases between the two ends. The V gene's germline CDR1 is SGHRS and CDR2 YFSETQ. This CDR3 is 15 amino acids long. The CDR3 DNA reads as TGCGCCAGCAGCCCTGTGGTCGGGCGAATGGAGACCCAGTACTTC. It specifies CASSPVVGRMETQYF.

This clonotype appeared a few times. The chain uses TRBV20-1 and TRBJ2-3; tentatively, D is TRBD2 (7 bases). From germline, CDR1 is DFQATT and CDR2 SNEGSKA (reference sequence). Trimming shortened V by 6 bases and J by 5 bases, and 12 bases separated the two germline ends. This CDR3 comprises 12 residues. The CDR3 here is CSARGEGDTQYF. The CDR3 coding sequence is TGCAGTGCGAGGGGGGAGGGAGATACGCAGTATTTT.

The chain has TRBV6-1 and TRBJ2-1, with 7 nucleotides matching TRBD2. CDR1 is MNHNS, CDR2 SASEGT, per germline. With 4 bases clipped from V and 3 bases from J, the junction kept 12 bases outside the gene matches. The CDR3 spans 17 residues. This chain's CDR3 is CASSAGPGTTGYNEQFF. The CDR3 nucleotides read TGTGCCAGCAGTGCGGGACCCGGGACTACTGGCTACAATGAGCAGTTCTTC.

The sample holds a few counts of this clonotype. The chain carries TRBV5-1 and TRBJ1-2; D is unresolved. The germline CDR1 and CDR2 sequences are SGHRS and YFSETQ. Between the trimmed V and J ends, which lost 3 bases and 5 bases, there was a span of 11 bases. The CDR3 has 13 residues. The CDR3 loop reads CASSSDGAYGYTF. The CDR3 DNA sequence: TGCGCCAGCAGCTCGGACGGTGCTTATGGCTACACCTTC.

This clonotype has a single count. J is TRBJ2-7 and V is TRBV20-1; D possibly corresponds to TRBD1 (6 bases). V dropped 3 bases and J dropped 4 bases, with 13 bases sitting between them. Germline CDR1 and CDR2: DFQATT and SNEGSKA (reference sequence). The CDR3 has 13 residues. The CDR3 DNA reads TGCAGTGCTAGTCAGGACAGACCTTACGAGCAGTACTTC. Translation: CSASQDRPYEQYF.

This sequence joins TRBV5-1 and TRBJ2-1, with 8 bases matching TRBD1. TRBJ2-7 explains the end of the DNA better; the J call may be wrong. Germline CDR1 is SGHRS and CDR2 is YFSETQ. This CDR3 is built from 16 residues. CDR3 amino acids: CASSLGTGPTYNEQYF. The CDR3 DNA follows: TGCGCCAGCAGCTTGGGGACAGGGCCCACCTACAATGAGCAGTACTTC.

V usage is TRBV11-2 and J usage is TRBJ2-5; perhaps TRBD2 as D (5 bases). Trimming stripped 3 bases from V and 3 bases from J, with 11 bases between. Germline values: CDR1 SGHAT, CDR2 FQNNGV. This CDR3 spans 14 amino acids. CDR3 sequence: CASSFRLIEETQYF. CDR3 in DNA: TGTGCCAGCAGCTTTCGACTAATAGAAGAGACCCAGTACTTC.

J is TRBJ2-3 and V is TRBV20-1; perhaps TRBD2 as D (5 bases). The CDR3 consists of 15 residues. Trimming pared 0 bases from V and 0 bases from J, leaving 10 bases between. The germline CDR1 and CDR2 sequences are DFQATT and SNEGSKA (reference sequence). The CDR3 here is CSARDVRTSTDTQYF. In DNA form, the CDR3 reads TGCAGTGCTAGAGATGTCAGGACTAGCACAGATACGCAGTATTTT.

This clonotype was counted a few times. The chain combines TRBV7-8 with TRBJ2-5, with D unresolved. CDR1 is SGHVS, CDR2 FQNEAQ, per germline. The CDR3 runs 15 residues. Trimming took off 3 bases at V and 3 bases at J, with 14 bases between the two ends. The CDR3 bases are TGTGCCAGCAGCTTCGTCCGAGGACCTGAAGAGACCCAGTACTTC. Translated: CASSFVRGPEETQYF.

The chain employs TRBV6-2 or TRBV6-3 and TRBJ2-5; D assignment may be TRBD1 or TRBD2 (6 bases each). CDR1 MNHEY and CDR2 SVGEGT come from the germline V gene. The CDR3 is 16 amino acids. V shed 0 bases and J shed 3 bases, with 14 bases lying between them. CDR3: CASSYSRGDTKETQYF. CDR3 sequence (DNA): TGTGCCAGCAGTTACTCCCGCGGGGACACCAAAGAGACCCAGTACTTC.

In its sample, this clonotype was seen a few times. The chain couples TRBV29-1 to TRBJ2-1; 14 bases map to TRBD2. This CDR3 is 15 amino acids long. After removal of 6 bases from V and 2 bases from J, the junction contained 3 bases not matched to a gene. The germline CDR1 and CDR2 sequences are SQVTM and ANQGSEA. The CDR3 sequence is CSVGLAGGPYNEQFF. The CDR3 DNA sequence: TGCAGCGTCGGACTAGCGGGGGGACCCTACAATGAGCAGTTCTTC.

The CDR3 loop reads CASSSASYEQYF. The CDR3 DNA sequence: TGTGCCAGCAGTTCCGCATCCTACGAGCAGTACTTC. The chain links TRBV12-3 or TRBV12-4 to TRBJ2-7; D not resolved. The V gene lost 4 bases and the J gene lost 1 base, with 5 bases spanning the gap. The CDR3 spans 12 residues.

V gene TRBV14 combines with J gene TRBJ1-6; D unclear. This CDR3 is 13 amino acids long. Germline V gives CDR1 SGHDN, CDR2 FVKESK. V was cut by 7 bases and J by 8 bases, with 12 bases left in between. The CDR3 sequence: CASNRGFDSPLHF. For the CDR3, the DNA is TGTGCCAGCAACCGGGGTTTTGATTCACCCCTCCACTTT.